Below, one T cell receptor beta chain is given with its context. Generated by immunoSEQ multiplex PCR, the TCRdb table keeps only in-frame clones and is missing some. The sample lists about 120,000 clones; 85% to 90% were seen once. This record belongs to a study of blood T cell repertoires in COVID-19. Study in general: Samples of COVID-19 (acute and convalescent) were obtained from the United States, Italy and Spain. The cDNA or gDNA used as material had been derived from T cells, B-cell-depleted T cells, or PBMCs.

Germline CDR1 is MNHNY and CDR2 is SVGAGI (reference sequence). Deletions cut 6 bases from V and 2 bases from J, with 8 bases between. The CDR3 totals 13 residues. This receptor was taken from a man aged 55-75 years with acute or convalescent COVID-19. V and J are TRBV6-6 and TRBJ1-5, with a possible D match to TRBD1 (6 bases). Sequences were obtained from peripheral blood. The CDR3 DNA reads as TGTGCCAGCAGCGGACAGCGCAATCAGCCCCAGCATTTT. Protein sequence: CASSGQRNQPQHF.